The T cell receptor beta chain under discussion was sequenced for a study of blood T cell repertoires in COVID-19. Across the whole study: Some COVID-19 samples were acute and others convalescent; all came from the United States, Italy and Spain. Nucleic acid was either cDNA or gDNA, and it came from T cells, B-cell-depleted T cells, or PBMCs.

TCRdb's table, derived via immunoSEQ multiplex PCR, lists solely in-frame clones and lacks some. The sample contains under 300,000 clones, around 84% of which appear only once. The TCR comes from a woman between 40 and 55 years old who had recovered from COVID-19. Sequencing used peripheral blood.

CDR3 nucleotides: TGTGCCAGCAGTGTCCAGGGGACTATGAACACTGAAGCTTTCTTT. Its translation is CASSVQGTMNTEAFF. The chain employs TRBV2 and TRBJ1-1; TRBD1 might be the D (6 bases). CDR1 and CDR2 (germline): SNHLY, FYNNEI. V shed 4 bases and J shed 0 bases, with 12 bases lying between them. This CDR3 comprises 15 residues. Variable domain in full (rest from reference TRBV2 and TRBJ1-1): EPEVTQTPSHQVTQMGQEVILRCVPISNHLYFYWYRQILGQKVEFLVSFYNNEISEKSEIFDDQFSVERPDGSNFTLKIRSTKLEDSAMYFCASSVQGTMNTEAFFGQGTRLTVV.